This T cell receptor beta chain was captured by sequencing in a study of blood T cell repertoires in COVID-19. At the level of the study: Spain, Italy and the United States supplied samples that represented acute and convalescent COVID-19. Nucleic acid was either cDNA or gDNA, and it came from T cells, B-cell-depleted T cells, or PBMCs.

V was clipped by 2 bases and J by 2 bases, with 19 bases between them. Germline values: CDR1 MGHDK, CDR2 SYGVNS. This CDR3 comprises 18 residues. Per the authors' pipeline: From reference gene primer amplification, estimates of nucleated cell counts were derived. The assay was immunoSEQ multiplex PCR, and TCRdb's table has in-frame clones only and misses some. That table gives V, J and clone size, and the DNA gave D and trimming. Among over 200,000 clones, around 80% were seen once, and the ten largest hold roughly 8.7%. The chain carries TRBV25-1 and TRBJ1-5; maybe TRBD1 (6 bases). The sample taken for sequencing was peripheral blood. This clonotype was obtained from a man aged 40-55 years with active or convalescent COVID-19. The CDR3 nucleotides are TGTGCCAGCAGTGAAGAGTGGTCAGGGGAAATGGGCAATCAGCCCCAGCATTTT. Translating gives CASSEEWSGEMGNQPQHF.